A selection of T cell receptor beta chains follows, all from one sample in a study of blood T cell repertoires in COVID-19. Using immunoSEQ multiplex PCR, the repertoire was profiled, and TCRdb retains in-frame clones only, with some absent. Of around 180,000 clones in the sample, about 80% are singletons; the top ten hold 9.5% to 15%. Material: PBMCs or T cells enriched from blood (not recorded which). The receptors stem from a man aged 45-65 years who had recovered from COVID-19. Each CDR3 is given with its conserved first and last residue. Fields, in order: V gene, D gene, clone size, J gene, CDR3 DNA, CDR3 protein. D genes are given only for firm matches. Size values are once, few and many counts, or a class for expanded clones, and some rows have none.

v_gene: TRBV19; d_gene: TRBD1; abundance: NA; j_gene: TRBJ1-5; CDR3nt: TGTGCCAGTAGTATAGGGTTCAGGGGGCTTAAGAATCAGCCCCAGCATTTT; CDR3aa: CASSIGFRGLKNQPQHF
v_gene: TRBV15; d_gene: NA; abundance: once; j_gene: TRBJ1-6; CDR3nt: TGTGCCACCAGCAGAGATCATTTGGGCAGCAACCTTTATAATTCACCCCTCCACTTT; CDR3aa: CATSRDHLGSNLYNSPLHF
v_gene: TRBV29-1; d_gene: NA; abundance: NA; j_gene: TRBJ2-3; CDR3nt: TGCAGCGTTGAGTCGGCTAGCCCCACAGATACGCAGTATTTT; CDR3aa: CSVESASPTDTQYF
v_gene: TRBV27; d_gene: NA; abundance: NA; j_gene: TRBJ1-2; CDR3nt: TGTGCCAGCAGTTCCCGGACAGACTATGGCTACACCTTC; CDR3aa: CASSSRTDYGYTF
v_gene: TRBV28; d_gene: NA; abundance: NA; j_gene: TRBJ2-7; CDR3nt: TGTGCCAGCACCGCCGCCGCAGGGGCCCACTCCTACGAGCAGTACTTC; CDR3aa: CASTAAAGAHSYEQYF
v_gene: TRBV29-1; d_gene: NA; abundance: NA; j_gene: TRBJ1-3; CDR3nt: TGCAGCGTTGCCCCTGAGCGGGTGACTGGAAACACCATATATTTT; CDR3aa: CSVAPERVTGNTIYF
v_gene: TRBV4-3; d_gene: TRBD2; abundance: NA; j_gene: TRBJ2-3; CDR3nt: TGCGCCAGCAGCCCCCTCGGGCTAGCGGGGGGCACAGATACGCAGTATTTT; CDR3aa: CASSPLGLAGGTDTQYF
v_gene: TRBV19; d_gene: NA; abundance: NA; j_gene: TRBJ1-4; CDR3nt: TGTGCCAGTAGGGAGGACCTCAATGAAAAACTGTTTTTT; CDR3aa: CASREDLNEKLFF
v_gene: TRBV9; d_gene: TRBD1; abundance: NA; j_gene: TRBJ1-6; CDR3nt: TGTGCCAGCAGTACATACAGGGGATATAATTCACCCCTCCACTTT; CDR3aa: CASSTYRGYNSPLHF
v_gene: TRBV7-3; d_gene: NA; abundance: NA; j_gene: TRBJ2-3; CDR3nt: TGTGCCAGCAGCATGGGACAAACTAGCACAGATACGCAGTATTTT; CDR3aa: CASSMGQTSTDTQYF
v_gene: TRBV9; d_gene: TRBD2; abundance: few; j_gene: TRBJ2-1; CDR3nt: TGTGCCAGCAGCGTTAGCGGGACTAGCTCCTACAATGAGCAGTTCTTC; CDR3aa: CASSVSGTSSYNEQFF
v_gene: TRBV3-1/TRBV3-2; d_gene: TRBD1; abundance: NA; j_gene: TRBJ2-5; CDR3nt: TGTGCCAGCAGCCCCACAGGGGGCGAAGTCTCAGAGACCCAGTACTTC; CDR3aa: CASSPTGGEVSETQYF
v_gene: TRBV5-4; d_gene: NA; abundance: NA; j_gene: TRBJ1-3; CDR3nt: TGTGCCAGCAGCTTGGACAATTCGGGGGTCGGAAACACCATATATTTT; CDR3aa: CASSLDNSGVGNTIYF
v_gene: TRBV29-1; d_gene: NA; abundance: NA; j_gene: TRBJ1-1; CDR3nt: TGCAGCGTAGGGGATTTGGCTTTCTTT; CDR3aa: CSVGDLAFF
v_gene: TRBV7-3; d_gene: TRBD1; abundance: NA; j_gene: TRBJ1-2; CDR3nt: TGTGCCAGCAGCTTAGCTAGGACAGGGCACTATGGCTACACCTTC; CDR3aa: CASSLARTGHYGYTF
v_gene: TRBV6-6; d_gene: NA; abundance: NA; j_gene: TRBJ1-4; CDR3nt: TGTGCCAGCAGTTACCCCGGACACAATAATGAAAAACTGTTTTTT; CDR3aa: CASSYPGHNNEKLFF
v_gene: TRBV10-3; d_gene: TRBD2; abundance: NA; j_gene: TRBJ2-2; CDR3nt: TGTGCCATCGGCGCACTAGCGGGGGGAAAGAACACCGGGGAGCTGTTTTTT; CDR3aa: CAIGALAGGKNTGELFF
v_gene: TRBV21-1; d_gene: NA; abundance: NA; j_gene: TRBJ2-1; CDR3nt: TGTGCCAGCCTCGGGGAGCGGGAACCCAATGAGCAGTTCTTC; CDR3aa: CASLGEREPNEQFF
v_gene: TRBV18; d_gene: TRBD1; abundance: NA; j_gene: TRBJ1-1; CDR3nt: TGTGCCAGCTCACCGCGGGACAGGGACTTATTGATGAACACTGAAGCTTTCTTT; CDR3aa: CASSPRDRDLLMNTEAFF
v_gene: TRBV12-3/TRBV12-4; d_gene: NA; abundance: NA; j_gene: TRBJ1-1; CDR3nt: TGTGCCAGCAGTTTAGGGGGAGGGACTGAAGCTTTCTTT; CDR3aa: CASSLGGGTEAFF
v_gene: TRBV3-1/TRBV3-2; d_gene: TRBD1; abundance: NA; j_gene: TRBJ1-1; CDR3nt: TGTGCCAGCAGCTTGGGACAGGGGCAAGAAGCTTTCTTT; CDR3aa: CASSLGQGQEAFF
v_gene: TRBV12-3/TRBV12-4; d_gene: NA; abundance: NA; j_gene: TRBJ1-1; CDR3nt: TGTGCCAGCAGTTTAGCCAGGAACACTGAAGCTTTCTTT; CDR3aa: CASSLARNTEAFF
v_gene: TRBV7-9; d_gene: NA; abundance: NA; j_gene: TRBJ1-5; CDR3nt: TGTGCCAGCAGTCCGGGGGGGCAGCATCAGCCCCAGCATTTT; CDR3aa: CASSPGGQHQPQHF
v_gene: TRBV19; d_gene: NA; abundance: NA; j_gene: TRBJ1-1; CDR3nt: TGTGCCAGTCATAGGGGCAGCTTGAACACTGAAGCTTTCTTT; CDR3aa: CASHRGSLNTEAFF
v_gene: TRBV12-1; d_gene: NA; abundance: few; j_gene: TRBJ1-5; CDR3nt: TGTGCCAGCAGCAGCGGAATTTATAGCAATCAGCCCCAGCATTTT; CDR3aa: CASSSGIYSNQPQHF
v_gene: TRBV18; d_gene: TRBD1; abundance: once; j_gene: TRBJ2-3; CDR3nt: TGTGCCAGCTCATCGGGACAGGGAAGAGGAGATACGCAGTATTTT; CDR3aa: CASSSGQGRGDTQYF
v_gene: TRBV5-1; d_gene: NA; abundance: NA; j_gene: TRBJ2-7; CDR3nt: TGCGCCAGCAGCTTGTACTCTATCGGAGTACCCGAGCAGTACTTC; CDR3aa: CASSLYSIGVPEQYF
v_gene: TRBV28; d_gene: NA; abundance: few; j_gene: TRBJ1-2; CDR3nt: TGTGCCAGCAGTTTAACATTCTTGCGGATTGGCTACACCTTC; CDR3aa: CASSLTFLRIGYTF
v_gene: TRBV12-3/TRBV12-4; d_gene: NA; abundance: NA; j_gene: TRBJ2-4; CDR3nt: TGTGCCAGCAGTCGGATCGGGGGGCTTAAGAACTTC; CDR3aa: CASSRIGGLKNF
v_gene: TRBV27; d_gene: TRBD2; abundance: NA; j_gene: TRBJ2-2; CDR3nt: TGTGCCAGCAGTCCGCCCGGACTAGCGGGGGGGCTGAGCACCGGGGAGCTGTTTTTT; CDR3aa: CASSPPGLAGGLSTGELFF
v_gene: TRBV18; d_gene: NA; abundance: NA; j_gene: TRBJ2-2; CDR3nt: TGTGCCAGCTCAGGAGGTAGTACCGGGGAGCTGTTTTTT; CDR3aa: CASSGGSTGELFF
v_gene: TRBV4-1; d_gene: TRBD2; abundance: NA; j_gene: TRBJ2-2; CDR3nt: TGCGCCAGCAGCGCACGACTAGCGGGGGGATTAAACACCGGGGAGCTGTTTTTT; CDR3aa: CASSARLAGGLNTGELFF
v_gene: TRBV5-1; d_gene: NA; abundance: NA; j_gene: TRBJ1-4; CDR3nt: TGCGCCAGCAGCCTACAGGGTGGGGAAAAACTGTTTTTT; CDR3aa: CASSLQGGEKLFF
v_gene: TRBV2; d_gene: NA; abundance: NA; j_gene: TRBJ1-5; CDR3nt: TGTGCCAGCAGTGTGTACAGGGGCAATCAGCCCCAGCATTTT; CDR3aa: CASSVYRGNQPQHF
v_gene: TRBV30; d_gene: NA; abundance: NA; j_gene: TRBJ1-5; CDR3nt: TGTGCCTGGAGTGACAGTCCTAGCAATCAGCCCCAGCATTTT; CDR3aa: CAWSDSPSNQPQHF
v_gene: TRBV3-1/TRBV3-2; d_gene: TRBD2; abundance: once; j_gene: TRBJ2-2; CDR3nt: TGTGCCAGCAGACTAGCGGGGGGGCTCGCCGGGGAGCTGTTTTTT; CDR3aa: CASRLAGGLAGELFF